The text below deals with one T cell receptor beta chain. The CDR3 runs 16 residues. Trimming pared 6 bases from V and 3 bases from J, leaving 18 bases between. Germline CDR1 is SGHRS and CDR2 is YFSETQ. Clones were read by immunoSEQ multiplex PCR, and TCRdb kept only the in-frame ones, dropping some. The data show fewer than 200,000 clones, with under 96% seen just once and approximately 1% held by the top ten. This entry belongs to a study of control samples from healthy donors and cancer patients. The sample consisted of blood. The receptor comes from a woman younger than 45 in good health. The chain employs TRBV5-1 and TRBJ2-2; D remains ambiguous. CDR3 in DNA: TGCGCCAGCACCCGGTCCGGCCAAACAGACACCGGGGAGCTGTTTTTT. It translates to CASTRSGQTDTGELFF.